The present entry profiles one T cell receptor beta chain with its context. Followed longitudinally, the Seattle patients had been enrolled during active infection. This CDR3 region has 15 residues. The junction had 3 bases not matched to a gene; V was cut back by 4 bases and J by 1 base. CDR1 is SGHTA, CDR2 FQGTGA, per germline. These data belong to a study of blood T cell repertoires in COVID-19. Background on the study: Whether acute or convalescent, the COVID-19 samples came from the United States, Italy and Spain. Nucleic acid was either cDNA or gDNA, and it came from T cells, B-cell-depleted T cells, or PBMCs.

Some clones are missing from TCRdb's copy, which holds only in-frame ones; the method was immunoSEQ multiplex PCR. The table has 200,000 to 250,000 clones, 70% to 90% seen once; the top ten hold about 2.4%. V gene TRBV7-3 combines with J gene TRBJ2-3; 9 bases line up with TRBD1. The TCR comes from an older woman with COVID-19, enrolled during active disease. Sequenced: peripheral blood. The chain's CDR3 is CASSYRTGGTDTQYF. CDR3 in DNA: TGTGCCAGCAGCTACCGGACAGGGGGCACAGATACGCAGTATTTT.